Listed here are 14 T cell receptor beta chains from one sample, sequenced in a study of blood T cell repertoires in COVID-19. Libraries were prepared by immunoSEQ multiplex PCR; TCRdb keeps only in-frame clonotypes and omits some of them. The profile shows some 180,000 clones, roughly 84% of them singletons. The sample taken for sequencing was peripheral blood. The receptors stem from a man aged 50-60 years with COVID-19, enrolled during active disease.

CDR3 protein: CSASGTSPTNEQFF. For the CDR3, the DNA is TGCAGTGCTAGTGGGACTAGTCCTACCAATGAGCAGTTCTTC. The genes are TRBV20-1 and TRBJ2-1, with 8 bases fitting TRBD2. CDR3 length: 14 residues. J was trimmed by 6 bases and V by 3 bases; bases with no gene match: 7. Germline V lookup: CDR1 DFQATT, CDR2 SNEGSKA (reference sequence).

V usage is TRBV24-1 and J usage is TRBJ2-2; a possible D gene is TRBD1 (6 bases). V was trimmed by 0 bases and J by 0 bases, leaving 7 bases between them. There are 16 residues in the CDR3. CDR1 KGHDR and CDR2 SFDVKD come from the germline V gene. CDR3 sequence (DNA): TGTGCCACCAGTGATTTGGAGGGGGCGAACACCGGGGAGCTGTTTTTT. Protein product: CATSDLEGANTGELFF.

V is TRBV5-1 and J is TRBJ1-4; no firm D call. Trimming left V 1 base short and J 7 bases short, with 11 bases between. This CDR3 contains 14 residues. CDR1 and CDR2 from the germline V gene are SGHRS and YFSETQ. Here the CDR3 reads CASSLNSGGEKLFF. The CDR3 nucleotides read TGCGCCAGCAGCTTGAATTCCGGCGGTGAAAAACTGTTTTTT. The whole variable domain, filled in from reference TRBV5-1 and TRBJ1-4, reads KAGVTQTPRYLIKTRGQQVTLSCSPISGHRSVSWYQQTPGQGLQFLFEYFSETQRNKGNFPGRFSGRQFSNSRSEMNVSTLELGDSALYLCASSLNSGGEKLFFGSGTQLSVL.

The chain employs TRBV21-1 and TRBJ2-1; the table gives TRBD2 as D, unverified against the DNA. TRBV21-1 is marked as a pseudogene. This CDR3 has 16 residues. CDR3 sequence: CASSKYLGLAAQPGFF. The CDR3 bases are TGTGCCAGCAGCAAATACCTGGGACTAGCGGCCCAACCAGGGTTCTTC.

The table lists this clone with a count of one. The gene calls are TRBV7-2 and TRBJ1-4; 10 bases are shared with TRBD1. From germline, CDR1 is SGHTA and CDR2 FQGNSA. Trimming took 6 bases from V and 8 from J; bases not matched to a gene: 9. The CDR3 spans 15 residues. The chain's CDR3 is CASSTTGGGWEKLFF. The CDR3 coding sequence is TGTGCCAGCAGTACGACAGGGGGCGGTTGGGAAAAACTGTTTTTT.

The chain links TRBV19 to TRBJ2-6; 8 nucleotides align to TRBD1. Per germline, CDR1 LNHDA and CDR2 SQIVND (reference sequence). This CDR3 is 21 amino acids long. Trimming cost V 3 bases and J 0 bases; bases outside gene matches: 16. The CDR3 protein is CASSIPSARGQSRSGANVLTF. CDR3 DNA sequence: TGTGCCAGTAGTATTCCCTCGGCCAGGGGGCAATCCCGCTCTGGGGCCAACGTCCTGACTTTC.

J is TRBJ2-7 and V is TRBV6-5; TRBD2 matches at 13 bases. V gave up 6 bases and J gave up 6 bases; unmatched junction bases: 8. The CDR3 runs 15 residues. CDR1 is MNHEY, CDR2 SVGAGI, per germline. CDR3 residues: CASSPRGLAGAEQYF. The CDR3 DNA sequence: TGTGCCAGCAGCCCCCGTGGACTAGCGGGAGCCGAGCAGTACTTC.

The J gene is TRBJ2-2, the V gene TRBV7-9; D gene ambiguous. Germline CDR1 and CDR2: SEHNR and FQNEAQ (reference sequence). This CDR3 is built from 13 residues. V was clipped by 3 bases and J by 3 bases, with 5 bases between them. This chain's CDR3 is CASSFTDTGELFF. The DNA for the CDR3 is TGTGCCAGCAGCTTCACGGACACCGGGGAGCTGTTTTTT.

The chain recombines TRBV11-2 with TRBJ1-4; 7 bases are a match to TRBD1. This CDR3 contains 14 residues. J gave up 12 bases and V 1 base, and 8 bases lay outside the gene matches. The germline V gene has CDR1 SGHAT and CDR2 FQNNGV. CDR3 coding DNA: TGTGCCAGCAGCTTAGCCTATACAGGGGCCGAACTGTTTTTT. This sequence encodes CASSLAYTGAELFF.

The CDR3 loop is CASRPGIRMGSYEQYF. Here the CDR3 DNA reads TGTGCCAGCAGACCAGGGATCCGGATGGGGTCCTACGAGCAGTACTTC. V gene TRBV11-2 combines with J gene TRBJ2-7; perhaps TRBD1 as D (5 bases). The CDR3 contains 16 residues. Germline CDR1 reads SGHAT; CDR2 reads FQNNGV. V lost 6 bases to trimming and J lost 1 base, with 19 bases between them.

This chain joins TRBV11-2 and TRBJ1-6, with 7 bases aligning to TRBD1. V was pared by 3 bases and J by 3 bases, with 8 bases of the junction left unmatched. CDR1 SGHAT and CDR2 FQNNGV come from the germline V gene. The CDR3 is made up of 17 amino acids. The CDR3 here is CASSLALGTVYNSPLHF. The CDR3 region has the DNA TGTGCCAGCAGCTTGGCTCTCGGGACAGTCTATAATTCACCCCTCCACTTT.

This chain uses TRBV5-6 with TRBJ2-2, with TRBD2 matching over 11 bases. CDR1 and CDR2 (germline): SGHDT, YYEEEE. This CDR3 contains 15 residues. V lost 4 bases, J lost 5 bases, and 4 bases stayed unmatched. CDR3 sequence reads: CASSTTSGKTGELFF. The CDR3 nucleotides read TGTGCCAGCAGCACGACTAGCGGGAAAACCGGGGAGCTGTTTTTT.

The gene calls are TRBV6-2 or TRBV6-3 and TRBJ1-2; TRBD1 aligns across 9 bases. V lost 6 bases and J lost 5; bases outside the gene matches: 10. CDR1 and CDR2 from the germline V gene are MNHEY and SVGEGT. The CDR3 runs to 15 residues. CDR3 sequence reads: CASSPRDRVGYGYTF. The CDR3 coding sequence is TGTGCCAGCAGCCCCCGGGACAGGGTGGGGTATGGCTACACCTTC.

This chain links TRBV19 with TRBJ1-1, with 7 bases that match TRBD1. This CDR3 is 14 amino acids long. V shed 4 bases and J 1 base; nucleotides not matched to a gene: 3. Germline CDR1 is LNHDA and CDR2 is SQIVND (reference sequence). The CDR3 DNA reads as TGTGCCAGTAGTAGGGACAGAGAGAACACTGAAGCTTTCTTT. Amino acids: CASSRDRENTEAFF.